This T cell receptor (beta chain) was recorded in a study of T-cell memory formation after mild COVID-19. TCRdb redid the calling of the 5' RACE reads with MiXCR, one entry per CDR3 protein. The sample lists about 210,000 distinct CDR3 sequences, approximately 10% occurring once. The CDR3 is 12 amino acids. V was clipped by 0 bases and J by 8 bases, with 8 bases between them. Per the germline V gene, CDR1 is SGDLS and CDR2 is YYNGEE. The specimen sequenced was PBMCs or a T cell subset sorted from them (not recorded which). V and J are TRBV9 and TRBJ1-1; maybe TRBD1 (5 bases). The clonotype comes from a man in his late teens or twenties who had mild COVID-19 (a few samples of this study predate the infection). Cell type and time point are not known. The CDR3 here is CASSVDGTEAFF. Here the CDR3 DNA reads TGTGCCAGCAGCGTAGACGGGACCGAAGCTTTCTTT.